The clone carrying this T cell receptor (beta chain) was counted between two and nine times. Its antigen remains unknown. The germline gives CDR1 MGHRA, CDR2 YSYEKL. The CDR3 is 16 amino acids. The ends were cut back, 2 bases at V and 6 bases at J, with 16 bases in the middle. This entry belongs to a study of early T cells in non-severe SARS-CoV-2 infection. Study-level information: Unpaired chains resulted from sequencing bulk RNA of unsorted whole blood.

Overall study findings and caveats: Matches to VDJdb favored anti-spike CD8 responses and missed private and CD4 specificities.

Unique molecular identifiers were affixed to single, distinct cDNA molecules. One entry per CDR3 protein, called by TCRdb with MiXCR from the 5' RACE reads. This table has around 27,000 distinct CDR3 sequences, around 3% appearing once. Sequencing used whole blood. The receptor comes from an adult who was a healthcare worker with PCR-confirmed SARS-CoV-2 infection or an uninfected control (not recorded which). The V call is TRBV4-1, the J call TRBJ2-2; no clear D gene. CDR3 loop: CASSQPTGTNPGELFF. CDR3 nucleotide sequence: TGCGCCAGCAGCCAACCGACTGGCACTAACCCCGGGGAGCTGTTTTTT.